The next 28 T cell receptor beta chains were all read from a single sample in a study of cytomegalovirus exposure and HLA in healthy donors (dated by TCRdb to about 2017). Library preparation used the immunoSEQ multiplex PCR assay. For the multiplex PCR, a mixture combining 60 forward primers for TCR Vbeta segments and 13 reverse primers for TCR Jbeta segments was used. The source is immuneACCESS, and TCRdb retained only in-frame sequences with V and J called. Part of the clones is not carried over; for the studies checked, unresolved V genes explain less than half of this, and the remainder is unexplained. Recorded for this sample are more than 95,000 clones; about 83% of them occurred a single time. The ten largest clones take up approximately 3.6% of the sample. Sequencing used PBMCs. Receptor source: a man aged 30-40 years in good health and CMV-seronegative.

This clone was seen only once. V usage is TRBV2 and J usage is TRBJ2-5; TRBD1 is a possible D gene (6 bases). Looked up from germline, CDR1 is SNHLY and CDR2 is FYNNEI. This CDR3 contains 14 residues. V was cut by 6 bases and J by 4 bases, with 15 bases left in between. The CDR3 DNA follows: TGTGCCAGCAGAACTCAGGGGTTCGGAGAGACCCAGTACTTC. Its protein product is CASRTQGFGETQYF.

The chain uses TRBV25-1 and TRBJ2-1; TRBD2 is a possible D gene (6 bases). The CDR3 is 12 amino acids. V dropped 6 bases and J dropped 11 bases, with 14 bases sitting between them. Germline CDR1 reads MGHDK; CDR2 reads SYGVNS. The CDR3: CASSTTGAQQFF. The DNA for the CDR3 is TGTGCCAGCAGCACTACGGGAGCGCAGCAGTTCTTC.

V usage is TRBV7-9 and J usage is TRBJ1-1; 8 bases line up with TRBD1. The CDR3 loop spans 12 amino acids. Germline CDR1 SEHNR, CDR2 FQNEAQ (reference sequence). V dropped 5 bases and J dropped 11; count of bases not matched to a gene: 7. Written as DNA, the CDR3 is TGTGCCAGCAGCGGGACAGGCAACGCGGCTTTCTTT. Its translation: CASSGTGNAAFF.

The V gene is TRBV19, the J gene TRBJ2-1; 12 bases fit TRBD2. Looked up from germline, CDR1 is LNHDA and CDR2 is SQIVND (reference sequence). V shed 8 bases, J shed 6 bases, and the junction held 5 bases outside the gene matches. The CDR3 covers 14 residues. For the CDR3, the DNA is TGTGCCAGTCACCTAGCGGGGGGGCGCAATGAGCAGTTCTTC. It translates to CASHLAGGRNEQFF.

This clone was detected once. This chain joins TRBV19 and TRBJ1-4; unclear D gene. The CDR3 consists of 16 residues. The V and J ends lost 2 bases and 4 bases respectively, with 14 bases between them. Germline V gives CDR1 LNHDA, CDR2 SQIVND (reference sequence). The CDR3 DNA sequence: TGTGCCAGTAGTATACCTCACCGCCGGTTTAATGAAAAACTGTTTTTT. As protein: CASSIPHRRFNEKLFF.

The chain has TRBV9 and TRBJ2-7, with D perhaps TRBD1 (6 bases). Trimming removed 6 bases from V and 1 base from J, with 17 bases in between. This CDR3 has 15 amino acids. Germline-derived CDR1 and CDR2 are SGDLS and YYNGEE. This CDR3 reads CASNPGHLVSYEQYF. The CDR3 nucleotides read TGTGCCAGCAATCCGGGACACCTAGTATCCTACGAGCAGTACTTC.

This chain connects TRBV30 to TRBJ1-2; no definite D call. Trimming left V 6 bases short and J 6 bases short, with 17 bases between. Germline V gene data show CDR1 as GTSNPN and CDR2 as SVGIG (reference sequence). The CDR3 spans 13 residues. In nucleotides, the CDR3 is TGTGCCTGCCCCGTTTTAGGGAGAGATGGCTACACCTTC. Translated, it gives CACPVLGRDGYTF.

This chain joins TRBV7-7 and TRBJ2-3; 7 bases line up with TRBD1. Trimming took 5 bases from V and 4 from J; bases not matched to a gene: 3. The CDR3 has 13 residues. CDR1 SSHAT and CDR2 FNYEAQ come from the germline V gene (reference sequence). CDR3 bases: TGTGCCAGCAGCACAGACAGGGCAGATACGCAGTATTTT. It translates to CASSTDRADTQYF. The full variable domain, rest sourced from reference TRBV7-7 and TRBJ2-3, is GAGVSQSPRYKVTKRGQDVTLRCDPISSHATLYWYQQALGQGPEFLTYFNYEAQPDKSGLPSDRFSAERPEGSISTLTIQRTEQRDSAMYRCASSTDRADTQYFGPGTRLTVL.

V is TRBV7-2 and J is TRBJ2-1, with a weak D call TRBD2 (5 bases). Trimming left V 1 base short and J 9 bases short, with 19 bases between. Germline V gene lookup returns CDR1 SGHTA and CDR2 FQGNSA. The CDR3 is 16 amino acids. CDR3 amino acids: CASSLVGEPLMGEQFF. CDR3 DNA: TGTGCCAGCAGCTTAGTGGGAGAGCCCCTTATGGGTGAGCAGTTCTTC.

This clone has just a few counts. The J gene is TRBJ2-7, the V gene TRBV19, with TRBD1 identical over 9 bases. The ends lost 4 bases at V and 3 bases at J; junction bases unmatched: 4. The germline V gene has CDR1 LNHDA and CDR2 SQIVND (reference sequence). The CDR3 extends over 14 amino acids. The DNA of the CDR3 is TGTGCCAGTAGTAAACAGGGGGCACGCTACGAGCAGTACTTC. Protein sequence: CASSKQGARYEQYF. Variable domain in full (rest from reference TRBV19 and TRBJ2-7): DGGITQSPKYLFRKEGQNVTLSCEQNLNHDAMYWYRQDPGQGLRLIYYSQIVNDFQKGDIAEGYSVSREKKESFPLTVTSAQKNPTAFYLCASSKQGARYEQYFGPGTRLTVT.

The CDR3 coding sequence is TGCGCCAGCAGCTTGGCGGCTCTCCCGGGGACCGGGGAGCTGTTTTTT. This gives the protein CASSLAALPGTGELFF. The gene calls are TRBV5-1 and TRBJ2-2, with D tentatively TRBD2 (5 bases). In germline, CDR1 is SGHRS, CDR2 YFSETQ. V lost 0 bases, J lost 5 bases, and 14 bases lay in between. This CDR3 has 16 residues.

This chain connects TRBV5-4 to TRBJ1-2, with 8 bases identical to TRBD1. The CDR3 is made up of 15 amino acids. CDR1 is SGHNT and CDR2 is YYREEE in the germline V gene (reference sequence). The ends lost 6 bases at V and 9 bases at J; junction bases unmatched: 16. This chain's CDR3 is CASIERGDRGVSYTF. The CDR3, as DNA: TGTGCCAGCATCGAACGGGGAGACAGGGGCGTCAGCTACACCTTC.

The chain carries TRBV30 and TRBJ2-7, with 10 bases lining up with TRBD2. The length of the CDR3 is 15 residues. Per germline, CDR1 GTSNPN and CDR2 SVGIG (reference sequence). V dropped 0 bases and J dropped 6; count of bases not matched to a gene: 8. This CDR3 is CAWSVGVGLAREQYF. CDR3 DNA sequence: TGTGCCTGGAGTGTAGGGGTGGGACTAGCGCGCGAGCAGTACTTC.

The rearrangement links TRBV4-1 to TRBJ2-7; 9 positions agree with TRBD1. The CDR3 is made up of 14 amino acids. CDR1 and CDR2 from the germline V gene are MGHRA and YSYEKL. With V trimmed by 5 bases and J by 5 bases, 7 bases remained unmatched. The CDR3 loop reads CASSSDRGAHEQYF. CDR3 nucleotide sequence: TGCGCCAGCAGCTCAGACAGGGGGGCCCACGAGCAGTACTTC.

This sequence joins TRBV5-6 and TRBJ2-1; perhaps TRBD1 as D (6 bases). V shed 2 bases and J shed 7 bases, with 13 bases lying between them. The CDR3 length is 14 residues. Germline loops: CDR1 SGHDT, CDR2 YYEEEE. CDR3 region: CASSLRDKWNEQFF. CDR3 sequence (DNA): TGTGCCAGCAGCTTACGGGACAAGTGGAATGAGCAGTTCTTC.

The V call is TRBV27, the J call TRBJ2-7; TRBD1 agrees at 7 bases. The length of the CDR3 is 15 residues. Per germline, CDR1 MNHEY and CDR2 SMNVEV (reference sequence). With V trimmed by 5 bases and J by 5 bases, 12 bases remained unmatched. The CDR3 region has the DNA TGTGCCAGCAGTAGGGGACAGCTCTTAAGCGACGAGCAGTACTTC. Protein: CASSRGQLLSDEQYF.

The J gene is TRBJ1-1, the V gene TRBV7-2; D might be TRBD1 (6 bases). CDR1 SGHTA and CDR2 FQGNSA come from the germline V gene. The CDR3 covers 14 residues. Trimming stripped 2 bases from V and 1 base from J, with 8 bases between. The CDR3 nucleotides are TGTGCCAGCAGCTTACTAGGGGGGAACACTGAAGCTTTCTTT. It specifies CASSLLGGNTEAFF.

In nucleotides, the CDR3 is TGTGCCAGCAGAGACCCGCGGGGGGGCCGGACCGGGGAGCTGTTTTTT. Its protein product is CASRDPRGGRTGELFF. The chain links TRBV5-4 to TRBJ2-2, with TRBD2 matching over 9 bases. CDR1 is SGHNT, CDR2 YYREEE, per germline (reference sequence). V lost 5 bases, J lost 5 bases, and 10 bases stayed unmatched. The CDR3 is made up of 16 amino acids.

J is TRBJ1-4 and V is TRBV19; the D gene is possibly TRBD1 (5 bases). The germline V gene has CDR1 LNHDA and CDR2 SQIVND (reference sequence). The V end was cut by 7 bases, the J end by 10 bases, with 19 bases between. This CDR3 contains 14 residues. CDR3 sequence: CASTLGGAYGKLFF. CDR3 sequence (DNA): TGTGCCAGTACCCTTGGAGGGGCGTATGGAAAACTGTTTTTT.

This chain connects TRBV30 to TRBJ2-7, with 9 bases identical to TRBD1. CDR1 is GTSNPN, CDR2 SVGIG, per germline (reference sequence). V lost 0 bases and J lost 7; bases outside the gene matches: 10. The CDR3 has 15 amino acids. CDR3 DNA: TGTGCCTGGAGTGTACCGGACAGGGGTCTTCGTGAGCAGTACTTC. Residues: CAWSVPDRGLREQYF.

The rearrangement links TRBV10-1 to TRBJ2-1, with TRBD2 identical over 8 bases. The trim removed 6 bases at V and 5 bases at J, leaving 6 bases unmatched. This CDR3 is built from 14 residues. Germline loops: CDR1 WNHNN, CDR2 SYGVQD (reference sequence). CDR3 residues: CASSLAGPNNEQFF. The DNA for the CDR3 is TGCGCCAGCAGCTTAGCGGGACCGAACAATGAGCAGTTCTTC.

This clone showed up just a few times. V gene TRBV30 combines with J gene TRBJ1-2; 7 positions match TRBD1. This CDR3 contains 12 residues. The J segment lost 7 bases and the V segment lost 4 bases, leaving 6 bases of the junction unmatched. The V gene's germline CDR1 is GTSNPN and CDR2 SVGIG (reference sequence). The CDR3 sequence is CAWTIQGLGYTF. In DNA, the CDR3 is TGTGCCTGGACCATACAGGGGCTTGGCTACACCTTC.

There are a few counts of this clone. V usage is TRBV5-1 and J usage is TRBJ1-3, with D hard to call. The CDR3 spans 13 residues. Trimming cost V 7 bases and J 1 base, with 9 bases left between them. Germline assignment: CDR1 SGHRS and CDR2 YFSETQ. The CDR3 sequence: CASGEGSGNTIYF. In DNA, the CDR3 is TGCGCCAGCGGGGAGGGATCTGGAAACACCATATATTTT.

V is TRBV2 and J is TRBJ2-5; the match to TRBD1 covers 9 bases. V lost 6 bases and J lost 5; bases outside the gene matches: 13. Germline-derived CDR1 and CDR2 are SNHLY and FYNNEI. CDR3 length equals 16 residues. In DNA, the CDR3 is TGTGCCAGCAGATACGAAACAGGGGGCAAGAGGGAGACCCAGTACTTC. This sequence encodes CASRYETGGKRETQYF.

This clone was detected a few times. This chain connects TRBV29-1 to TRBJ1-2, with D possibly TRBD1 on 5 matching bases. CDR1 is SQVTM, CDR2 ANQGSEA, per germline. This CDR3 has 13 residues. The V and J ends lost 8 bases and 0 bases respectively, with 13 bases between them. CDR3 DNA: TGCAGCTTCCGGGACTCAGCTAACTATGGCTACACCTTC. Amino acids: CSFRDSANYGYTF.

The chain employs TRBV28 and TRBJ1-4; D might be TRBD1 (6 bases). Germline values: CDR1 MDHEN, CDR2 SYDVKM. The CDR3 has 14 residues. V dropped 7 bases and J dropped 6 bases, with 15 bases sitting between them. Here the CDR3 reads CASNLEHRDEKLFF. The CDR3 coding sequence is TGTGCCAGCAATCTGGAACACAGGGATGAAAAACTGTTTTTT.

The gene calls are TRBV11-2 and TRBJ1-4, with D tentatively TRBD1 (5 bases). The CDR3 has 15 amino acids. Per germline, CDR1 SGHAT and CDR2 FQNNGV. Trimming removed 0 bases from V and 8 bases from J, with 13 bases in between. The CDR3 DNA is TGTGCCAGCAGCTTAGAGGTCAGGGCTGGGGAAAAACTGTTTTTT. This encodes CASSLEVRAGEKLFF.

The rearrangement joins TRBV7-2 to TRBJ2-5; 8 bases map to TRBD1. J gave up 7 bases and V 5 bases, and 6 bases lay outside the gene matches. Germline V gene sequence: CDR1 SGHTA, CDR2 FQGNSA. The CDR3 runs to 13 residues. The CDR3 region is CASSPRGQGTQYF. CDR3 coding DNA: TGTGCCAGCAGCCCCAGGGGGCAGGGGACCCAGTACTTC.